This T cell receptor (beta chain) was sequenced in a study of shared clonotypes between healthy human individuals. Background on the study: Two women and a few men aged 18 to 49 made up the donors.

As concerns this clone: Other DNA sequences in this specimen translate into the identical CDR3.

Subsets obtained from CD4+ cells comprised CD45RA+ naive and CD45RA-negative memory cells. Authors' processing steps: Sequence data from immunoSEQ were junction-only and lacked quality scores; consequently, filtering differed. The repertoire was sequenced with immunoSEQ multiplex PCR; TCRdb's copy has only in-frame clones and lacks some. Clonal size and the V and J genes are those of that table, whereas D and trimming came from the DNA. The sample contains around 330,000 clones, over 65% of which appear only once. Germline-derived CDR1 and CDR2 are SGHAT and FQDESV (reference sequence). This CDR3 has 18 residues. V was pared by 0 bases and J by 2 bases, with 20 bases between.

The receptor comes from a man aged 25-45 years in good health. The sample taken for sequencing was memory CD4+ T cells sorted from blood. The subset denotes: CD45RA-negative fraction. This sequence joins TRBV11-1 and TRBJ2-7; perhaps D is TRBD1 or TRBD2 (7 bases each). The CDR3 DNA sequence: TGTGCCAGCAGCTTAGCGCAAAGGAGCGGGACAGCGACCTACGAGCAGTACTTC. Its protein is CASSLAQRSGTATYEQYF.